This TCR beta chain derives from a study of technical replicates of blood from several donors. Sequencing used immunoSEQ multiplex PCR; TCRdb keeps in-frame clones, though not all of them. The table lists 35,000 to 50,000 clones, over 95% of them singletons. Looked up from germline, CDR1 is MDHEN and CDR2 is SYDVKM. The CDR3 consists of 16 residues. V lost 2 bases and J 0 bases, leaving 11 bases between the germline ends. The chain has TRBV28 and TRBJ1-3, with TRBD1 as a possible D gene (5 bases). This clonotype was obtained from a human donor in good health. Sequenced input: T cells isolated from PBMCs. CDR3 DNA: TGTGCCAGCAGTTTACCTCCAGGGATCTCTGGAAACACCATATATTTT. Translating it yields CASSLPPGISGNTIYF.